This T cell receptor beta chain was recovered during a study of identical twins. General study results and limits: Out-of-frame alpha sequences common to twins were enriched for low generation probability.

Each CDR3 protein gets one entry after TCRdb re-called the 5' RACE reads with MiXCR. The data hold around 1.7 million distinct CDR3 sequences, with about 32% observed a single time. The CDR3 has 12 residues. Germline-derived CDR1 and CDR2 are SGHAT and FQNNGV. V lost 2 bases and J 5 bases, leaving 6 bases between the germline ends. With respect to this clonotype: What it binds is unknown.

In every case, the donor was a healthy Caucasian. Sequenced: cord blood. The sequence came from a newborn girl in good health. This chain uses TRBV11-2 with TRBJ2-5; D uncertain. In nucleotides, the CDR3 is TGTGCCAGCAGCTTAAATTTTGAGACCCAGTACTTC. This codes for CASSLNFETQYF.